Below, 25 T cell receptor beta chains from the same sample are listed, as sequenced in a study of blood T cell repertoires in COVID-19. Sequencing used immunoSEQ multiplex PCR; TCRdb keeps in-frame clones, though not all of them. The profile covers about 110,000 clones, with around 82% appearing a single time and roughly 4.3% taken by the ten largest. The sample consisted of peripheral blood. These receptors all stem from a human donor in a cohort sampled during active COVID-19.

The CDR3 coding sequence is TGTGCCAGCAGCCCACAGGGAAATTATGGCTACACCTTC. Translated: CASSPQGNYGYTF. The V gene is TRBV27, the J gene TRBJ1-2, with TRBD1 as a possible D gene (6 bases). Per germline, CDR1 MNHEY and CDR2 SMNVEV (reference sequence). V was trimmed by 6 bases and J by 5 bases, leaving 13 bases between them. The CDR3 extends over 13 amino acids.

CDR3 residues: CASSLVAGVLNEQFF. CDR3 sequence (DNA): TGCGCCAGCAGCTTAGTAGCGGGAGTATTAAATGAGCAGTTCTTC. The V call is TRBV5-1, the J call TRBJ2-1, with TRBD2 identical over 9 bases. The length of the CDR3 is 15 residues. Germline CDR1 reads SGHRS; CDR2 reads YFSETQ. With 2 bases clipped from V and 7 bases from J, the junction kept 7 bases outside the gene matches.

This chain links TRBV9 with TRBJ2-7, with TRBD1 matching 8 bases. The V segment lost 1 base and the J segment 6 bases; nucleotides outside the gene matches: 6. Germline V gene lookup returns CDR1 SGDLS and CDR2 YYNGEE. The CDR3 length is 14 residues. The CDR3 sequence: CASSVFGTGFEQYF. The DNA for the CDR3 is TGTGCCAGCAGCGTATTCGGGACAGGATTCGAGCAGTACTTC. Based on the CDR3 plus reference TRBV9 and TRBJ2-7, the full variable domain is DSGVTQTPKHLITATGQRVTLRCSPRSGDLSVYWYQQSLDQGLQFLIQYYNGEERAKGNILERFSAQQFPDLHSELNLSSLELGDSALYFCASSVFGTGFEQYFGPGTRLTVT.

The rearrangement uses TRBV11-2 and TRBJ1-5; D is perhaps TRBD1 (5 bases). CDR3 size: 15 residues. Trimming stripped 1 base from V and 3 bases from J, with 10 bases between. CDR1 and CDR2 (germline): SGHAT, FQNNGV. The CDR3 loop reads CASSLGGLVNQPQHF. In DNA form, the CDR3 reads TGTGCCAGCAGCTTAGGGGGACTGGTCAATCAGCCCCAGCATTTT. Looking up the rest from reference TRBV11-2 and TRBJ1-5 gives the full variable domain: EAGVAQSPRYKIIEKRQSVAFWCNPISGHATLYWYQQILGQGPKLLIQFQNNGVVDDSQLPKDRFSAERLKGVDSTLKIQPAKLEDSAVYLCASSLGGLVNQPQHFGDGTRLSIL.

Only a few counts were recorded for this clone. The J gene is TRBJ2-1, the V gene TRBV28, with 8 bases matching TRBD2. V lost 6 bases, J lost 1 base, and 8 bases stayed unmatched. The CDR3 sequence is 16 residues long. CDR1 is MDHEN and CDR2 is SYDVKM in the germline V gene. Written as DNA, the CDR3 is TGTGCCAGCAGCGGAGCGGGAGCTGATTCCTACAATGAGCAGTTCTTC. Its protein product is CASSGAGADSYNEQFF. The complete variable domain, with remaining parts taken from reference TRBV28 and TRBJ2-1, reads DVKVTQSSRYLVKRTGEKVFLECVQDMDHENMFWYRQDPGLGLRLIYFSYDVKMKEKGDIPEGYSVSREKKERFSLILESASTNQTSMYLCASSGAGADSYNEQFFGPGTRLTVL.

The chain employs TRBV21-1 and TRBJ1-6; the DNA was not used to check the table's D call, TRBD1. TRBV21-1 is a known pseudogene. The CDR3 totals 18 residues. CDR3 in DNA: TGTGCCAGCAGCAAAGGCCCACCGGACAGGGGATATAATTCACCCCTCCACTTT. It is translated as CASSKGPPDRGYNSPLHF.

The rearrangement links TRBV19 to TRBJ1-5, with D uncertain. V was clipped by 7 bases and J by 4 bases, with 14 bases between them. The CDR3 runs 14 residues. The germline V gene has CDR1 LNHDA and CDR2 SQIVND (reference sequence). The CDR3 sequence is CASTKARGNQPQHF. As DNA, the CDR3 is TGTGCCAGTACCAAGGCCCGAGGGAATCAGCCCCAGCATTTT.

The gene calls are TRBV2 and TRBJ2-2; no clear D. The CDR3 has 14 residues. Germline-derived CDR1 and CDR2 are SNHLY and FYNNEI. Trimming shortened V by 1 base and J by 4 bases, and 7 bases separated the two germline ends. CDR3 nucleotide sequence: TGTGCCAGCAGTGAAGACTTGTTCACCGGGGAGCTGTTTTTT. Its translation is CASSEDLFTGELFF.

The chain couples TRBV19 to TRBJ2-2, with 11 bases identical to TRBD2. Germline CDR1 is LNHDA and CDR2 is SQIVND (reference sequence). The CDR3 extends over 16 amino acids. J gave up 1 base and V 4 bases, and 2 bases lay outside the gene matches. Here the CDR3 reads CASSKGTSGNTGELFF. The DNA for the CDR3 is TGTGCCAGTAGTAAAGGGACTAGCGGGAACACCGGGGAGCTGTTTTTT.

V is TRBV6-5 and J is TRBJ1-4; D gene unclear. The CDR3 length is 16 residues. The V end was cut by 2 bases, the J end by 0 bases, with 10 bases between. Germline V CDR1 and CDR2: MNHEY, SVGAGI. The DNA for the CDR3 is TGTGCCAGCAGTTACGGCGGTCCAGCAACTAATGAAAAACTGTTTTTT. This encodes CASSYGGPATNEKLFF.

The chain employs TRBV28 and TRBJ2-7; 7 nucleotides agree with TRBD1. The CDR3 has 16 residues. Germline values: CDR1 MDHEN, CDR2 SYDVKM. The ends lost 5 bases at V and 0 bases at J; junction bases unmatched: 10. The DNA of the CDR3 is TGTGCCAGCAGTGCCCCACGCCGGGACAGCTCCTACGAGCAGTACTTC. This gives the protein CASSAPRRDSSYEQYF. The complete variable domain, with remaining parts taken from reference TRBV28 and TRBJ2-7, reads DVKVTQSSRYLVKRTGEKVFLECVQDMDHENMFWYRQDPGLGLRLIYFSYDVKMKEKGDIPEGYSVSREKKERFSLILESASTNQTSMYLCASSAPRRDSSYEQYFGPGTRLTVT.

The chain employs TRBV24-1 and TRBJ2-2, with TRBD1 identical over 7 bases. The CDR3 runs to 15 residues. With V trimmed by 7 bases and J by 2 bases, 6 bases remained unmatched. From germline, CDR1 is KGHDR and CDR2 SFDVKD. The CDR3 loop reads CATRVTGDNTGELFF. The CDR3 region has the DNA TGTGCCACCAGGGTAACAGGGGATAACACCGGGGAGCTGTTTTTT.

The chain uses TRBV7-8 and TRBJ2-1, with unresolved D. Germline CDR1 and CDR2: SGHVS and FQNEAQ. This CDR3 has 13 residues. The V gene lost 4 bases and the J gene lost 5 bases, with 9 bases spanning the gap. The CDR3 protein is CASSYTEHNEQFF. DNA of the CDR3: TGTGCCAGCAGCTATACTGAACACAATGAGCAGTTCTTC.

This clone showed up just once. The V call is TRBV25-1, the J call TRBJ1-4; perhaps TRBD1 as D (5 bases). The germline V and J ends were trimmed by 1 base and 4 bases, with 13 bases remaining between them. The CDR3 length is 16 residues. The germline V gene encodes CDR1 MGHDK and CDR2 SYGVNS. Here the CDR3 DNA reads TGTGCCAGCAGTGAATTTCGCGACAGCTATAATGAAAAACTGTTTTTT. Encoded protein: CASSEFRDSYNEKLFF.

The V and J genes are TRBV5-1 and TRBJ2-1; TRBD2 matches 7 bases. The CDR3 is 14 residues long. The junction had 4 bases not matched to a gene; V was cut back by 0 bases and J by 7 bases. Germline V gene sequence: CDR1 SGHRS, CDR2 YFSETQ. The CDR3 loop is CASSLEGGRNEQFF. The CDR3 DNA reads TGCGCCAGCAGCTTGGAGGGAGGGAGGAATGAGCAGTTCTTC.

This sequence joins TRBV5-4 and TRBJ2-5; TRBD2 aligns across 12 bases. Losses at the gene ends were 4 bases for V and 4 bases for J; bases not matched to a gene: 11. The CDR3 runs to 17 residues. Germline V CDR1 and CDR2: SGHNT, YYREEE (reference sequence). CDR3 protein: CASSQSGLAGLGETQYF. The CDR3 DNA reads as TGTGCCAGCAGCCAAAGCGGACTAGCGGGATTAGGAGAGACCCAGTACTTC.

V usage is TRBV24-1 and J usage is TRBJ1-2, with 9 bases lining up with TRBD1. Germline trimming cut 4 bases from V and 5 bases from J; bases unmatched to any gene: 4. Germline CDR1 is KGHDR and CDR2 is SFDVKD. The CDR3 has 14 residues. CDR3 DNA: TGTGCCACCAGTGAAACTGGGACAGGGTATGGCTACACCTTC. Translated: CATSETGTGYGYTF.

A single count supports this clone. This chain uses TRBV4-1 with TRBJ2-7, with 7 bases aligning to TRBD2. V dropped 1 base and J dropped 1; count of bases not matched to a gene: 7. Germline V gene sequence: CDR1 MGHRA, CDR2 YSYEKL. This CDR3 comprises 16 residues. CDR3 in amino acids: CASSQVHGGGSYEQYV. Here the CDR3 DNA reads TGCGCCAGCAGCCAAGTCCATGGGGGGGGTTCCTACGAGCAGTACGTC.

This chain joins TRBV11-2 and TRBJ2-4; the D gene is possibly TRBD1 (6 bases). The germline V gene encodes CDR1 SGHAT and CDR2 FQNNGV. CDR3 length: 14 residues. Trimming cost V 5 bases and J 7 bases, with 15 bases left between them. The CDR3 loop is CASSGVRGQNIQYF. CDR3 coding DNA: TGTGCCAGCAGCGGGGTCAGGGGTCAGAACATTCAGTACTTC.

The CDR3 DNA reads TGTGCCACCAGTGATTTGAGTCGGGGTTCAAGGGCCAATGAGCAGTTCTTC. Translation gives CATSDLSRGSRANEQFF. The rearrangement joins TRBV24-1 to TRBJ2-1; tentatively, D is TRBD2 (5 bases). Deletions cut 0 bases from V and 6 bases from J, with 17 bases between. The CDR3 extends over 17 amino acids. Germline loops: CDR1 KGHDR, CDR2 SFDVKD.

The chain couples TRBV30 to TRBJ1-3; perhaps TRBD1 as D (5 bases). Germline V gives CDR1 GTSNPN, CDR2 SVGIG (reference sequence). The CDR3 is made up of 12 amino acids. V was trimmed by 8 bases and J by 0 bases, leaving 8 bases between them. The CDR3 DNA is TGTGCCGGGACCGGCTCTGGAAACACCATATATTTT. Amino acids: CAGTGSGNTIYF.

This clone was seen just once. V gene TRBV16 combines with J gene TRBJ2-5; TRBD1 is a possible D gene (5 bases). Germline CDR1 is KGHSY and CDR2 is FQNENV. V lost 0 bases, J lost 2 bases, and 13 bases lay in between. This CDR3 has 16 residues. Here the CDR3 reads CASSQSGQARQETQYF. The CDR3, as DNA: TGTGCCAGCAGCCAATCGGGGCAGGCCAGACAAGAGACCCAGTACTTC.

This chain connects TRBV23-1 to TRBJ2-7; 7 nucleotides align to TRBD1. TRBV23-1 belongs to the ORF category, with a function that is uncertain. This CDR3 is built from 14 residues. The junction had 3 bases not matched to a gene; V was cut back by 3 bases and J by 1 base. CDR3 DNA: TGCGCCAGCAGTCAGCTGACAGGGTCCTACGAGCAGTACGTC. Its protein is CASSQLTGSYEQYV.

This chain joins TRBV4-3 and TRBJ2-2; 10 bases are a match to TRBD2. V shed 6 bases and J 6 bases; nucleotides not matched to a gene: 10. CDR1 LGHNA and CDR2 YSLEER come from the germline V gene. The CDR3 is 16 amino acids. In DNA form, the CDR3 reads TGCGCCAGCAGGGGCGGAGCGGGAGGGTATTCCGGGGAGCTGTTTTTT. Amino acids: CASRGGAGGYSGELFF.

The J gene is TRBJ2-7, the V gene TRBV11-2; 8 nucleotides agree with TRBD1. The CDR3 sequence is 15 residues long. V shed 1 base and J 3 bases; nucleotides not matched to a gene: 5. In germline, CDR1 is SGHAT, CDR2 FQNNGV. Written as DNA, the CDR3 is TGTGCCAGCAGCTTAGCCACAGGGGGGAGCTACGAGCAGTACTTC. It translates to CASSLATGGSYEQYF. The variable domain in full, with the rest retrieved from reference TRBV11-2 and TRBJ2-7, is EAGVAQSPRYKIIEKRQSVAFWCNPISGHATLYWYQQILGQGPKLLIQFQNNGVVDDSQLPKDRFSAERLKGVDSTLKIQPAKLEDSAVYLCASSLATGGSYEQYFGPGTRLTVT.